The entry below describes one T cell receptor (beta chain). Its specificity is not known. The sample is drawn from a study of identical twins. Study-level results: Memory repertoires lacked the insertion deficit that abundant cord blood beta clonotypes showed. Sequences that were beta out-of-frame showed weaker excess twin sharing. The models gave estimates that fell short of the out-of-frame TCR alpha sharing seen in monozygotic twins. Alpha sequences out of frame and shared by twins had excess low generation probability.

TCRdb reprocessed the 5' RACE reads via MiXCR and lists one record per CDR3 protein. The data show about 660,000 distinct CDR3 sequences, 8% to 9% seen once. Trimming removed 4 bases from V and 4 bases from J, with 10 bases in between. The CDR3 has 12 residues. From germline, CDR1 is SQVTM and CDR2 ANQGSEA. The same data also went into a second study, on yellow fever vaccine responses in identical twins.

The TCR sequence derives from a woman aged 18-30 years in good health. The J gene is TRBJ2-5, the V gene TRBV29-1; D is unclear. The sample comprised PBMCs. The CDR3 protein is CSVAVGVETQYF. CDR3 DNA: TGCAGCGTTGCTGTGGGCGTAGAGACCCAGTACTTC.